This passage covers 20 T cell receptor beta chains from one sample sequenced in a study of cytomegalovirus exposure and HLA in healthy donors. The PCR was carried out with 60 Vbeta primers and 13 Jbeta primers. The method was immunoSEQ multiplex PCR; TCRdb's version includes in-frame clones alone and lacks a portion of them. The table includes over 150,000 clones, 87% detected once. The source material was PBMCs. The receptors were gathered from a woman in her twenties or thirties in good health and CMV-seronegative.

The count of this clone is one. J is TRBJ1-4 and V is TRBV9, with 7 positions matching TRBD1. From germline, CDR1 is SGDLS and CDR2 YYNGEE. V dropped 4 bases and J dropped 7; count of bases not matched to a gene: 13. The CDR3 spans 16 residues. The CDR3 spells CASSPSKGAQREKLFF. In DNA, the CDR3 is TGTGCCAGCAGCCCCAGCAAGGGGGCGCAACGTGAAAAACTGTTTTTT.

The rearrangement links TRBV13 to TRBJ2-7, with a weak D call TRBD1 (5 bases). This CDR3 is 15 amino acids long. Trimming shortened V by 3 bases and J by 2 bases, and 14 bases separated the two germline ends. The germline V gene has CDR1 PRHDT and CDR2 FYEKMQ (reference sequence). CDR3 bases: TGTGCCAGCAGCTTTTACCCGGCAGGGACCTACGAGCAGTACTTC. This encodes CASSFYPAGTYEQYF.

The chain links TRBV27 to TRBJ2-2, with unresolved D. This CDR3 comprises 13 residues. V shed 2 bases and J shed 9 bases, with 10 bases lying between them. Germline CDR1 is MNHEY and CDR2 is SMNVEV (reference sequence). The CDR3 sequence: CASSLRVHRELFF. For the CDR3, the DNA is TGTGCCAGCAGTTTACGGGTCCACCGGGAGCTGTTTTTT.

This chain joins TRBV11-2 and TRBJ2-7, with TRBD1 as a possible D gene (5 bases). CDR3 length: 14 amino acids. Trimming cost V 5 bases and J 0 bases, with 11 bases left between them. Per the germline V gene, CDR1 is SGHAT and CDR2 is FQNNGV. The CDR3 bases are TGTGCCAGCAGCGCGACAGAATCCTCCTACGAGCAGTACTTC. Its protein product is CASSATESSYEQYF.

The genes are TRBV27 and TRBJ2-1; D possibly corresponds to TRBD1 (6 bases). The V and J ends lost 2 bases and 3 bases respectively, with 8 bases between them. The CDR3 is 14 amino acids. Germline V lookup: CDR1 MNHEY, CDR2 SMNVEV (reference sequence). CDR3 sequence reads: CASSLMDSYNEQFF. In DNA form, the CDR3 reads TGTGCCAGCAGTTTAATGGACAGCTACAATGAGCAGTTCTTC.

The chain couples TRBV7-3 to TRBJ2-5, with 7 bases matching TRBD2. Germline CDR1 is SGHTA and CDR2 is FQGTGA. J gave up 1 base and V 5 bases, and 4 bases lay outside the gene matches. The CDR3 covers 14 residues. The chain's CDR3 is CASSETSVQETQYF. In nucleotides, the CDR3 is TGTGCCAGCAGCGAAACTAGCGTCCAAGAGACCCAGTACTTC. The full variable domain, rest sourced from reference TRBV7-3 and TRBJ2-5, is GAGVSQTPSNKVTEKGKYVELRCDPISGHTALYWYRQSLGQGPEFLIYFQGTGAADDSGLPNDRFFAVRPEGSVSTLKIQRTERGDSAVYLCASSETSVQETQYFGPGTRLLVL.

This sequence joins TRBV28 and TRBJ2-5, with 7 bases matching TRBD1. The germline V gene encodes CDR1 MDHEN and CDR2 SYDVKM. CDR3 size: 16 residues. Trimming removed 4 bases from V and 4 bases from J; junction bases left unmatched: 12. For the CDR3, the DNA is TGTGCCAGCAGTTCAACGCGACAGGGAAGAGGAGAGACCCAGTACTTC. Amino acids: CASSSTRQGRGETQYF.

The rearrangement joins TRBV6-5 to TRBJ1-2; 7 bases line up with TRBD1. Germline loops: CDR1 MNHEY, CDR2 SVGAGI. V lost 6 bases, J lost 8 bases, and 9 bases stayed unmatched. The CDR3 extends over 13 amino acids. Written as DNA, the CDR3 is TGTGCCAGCAGGAACGACAGGGTGAGAGGCTACACCTTC. Its translation: CASRNDRVRGYTF.

The chain couples TRBV5-1 to TRBJ2-1; D may be TRBD1 (6 bases). The CDR3 covers 14 residues. CDR1 is SGHRS and CDR2 is YFSETQ in the germline V gene. The V end lost 3 bases, the J end lost 6 bases, and 13 bases lay between the germline ends. CDR3 loop: CASSYYPDSNEQFF. In nucleotides, the CDR3 is TGCGCCAGCAGCTATTACCCGGACAGCAATGAGCAGTTCTTC.

V and J are TRBV18 and TRBJ1-1; 7 bases fit TRBD1. V was clipped by 7 bases and J by 1 base; unmatched bases: 6. The germline V gene encodes CDR1 KGHSH and CDR2 LQKENI. The CDR3 is 14 residues long. CDR3 coding DNA: TGTGCCAGCTACCGGGGACAGACGAACACTGAAGCTTTCTTT. It encodes CASYRGQTNTEAFF.

V and J are TRBV5-1 and TRBJ2-3; the match to TRBD2 covers 8 bases. The junction had 4 bases not matched to a gene; V was cut back by 2 bases and J by 5 bases. Germline CDR1 reads SGHRS; CDR2 reads YFSETQ. The CDR3 loop spans 14 amino acids. CDR3 bases: TGCGCCAGCAGCTTAACTAGCGGAAAAGATACGCAGTATTTT. Amino acids: CASSLTSGKDTQYF. The variable domain in full, completed from reference TRBV5-1 and TRBJ2-3, reads KAGVTQTPRYLIKTRGQQVTLSCSPISGHRSVSWYQQTPGQGLQFLFEYFSETQRNKGNFPGRFSGRQFSNSRSEMNVSTLELGDSALYLCASSLTSGKDTQYFGPGTRLTVL.

The chain recombines TRBV5-4 with TRBJ2-7, with D possibly TRBD2 on 6 matching bases. Germline V gene lookup returns CDR1 SGHNT and CDR2 YYREEE (reference sequence). The CDR3 is 15 residues long. Trimming removed 6 bases from V and 3 bases from J, with 19 bases in between. Here the CDR3 reads CASTRRGAGYYEQYF. The CDR3 bases are TGTGCCAGCACCCGACGCGGGGCGGGATACTACGAGCAGTACTTC.

The DNA of the CDR3 is TGTGCCAGCAGTTCGACTAGCGGGTATCCAGATACGCAGTATTTT. Amino acid sequence: CASSSTSGYPDTQYF. The V call is TRBV27, the J call TRBJ2-3; 10 nucleotides agree with TRBD2. V shed 4 bases, J shed 4 bases, and the junction held 5 bases outside the gene matches. This CDR3 is 15 amino acids long. The V gene's germline CDR1 is MNHEY and CDR2 SMNVEV (reference sequence).

The gene calls are TRBV5-1 and TRBJ2-7, with TRBD2 matching 8 bases. Germline-derived CDR1 and CDR2 are SGHRS and YFSETQ. The ends lost 4 bases at V and 9 bases at J; junction bases unmatched: 18. This CDR3 is built from 16 residues. The DNA for the CDR3 is TGCGCCAGCAGCCTACGGGGGGGGACCGAGCTACGTAGGCAGTACTTC. Translated: CASSLRGGTELRRQYF.

The chain recombines TRBV6-5 with TRBJ2-7, with 7 bases fitting TRBD1. J gave up 2 bases and V 7 bases, and 11 bases lay outside the gene matches. From germline, CDR1 is MNHEY and CDR2 SVGAGI. This CDR3 comprises 15 residues. The CDR3 is CASNHRQGNTYEQYF. DNA for the CDR3: TGTGCCAGCAACCATAGACAGGGAAACACCTACGAGCAGTACTTC.

This clone showed up just once. The chain couples TRBV7-6 to TRBJ2-2; the D gene is possibly TRBD2 (7 bases). The V end was cut by 5 bases, the J end by 4 bases, with 26 bases between. This CDR3 region has 19 residues. Looked up from germline, CDR1 is SGHVS and CDR2 is FNYEAQ. The CDR3 is CASSPFRARRGAFTGELFF. CDR3 sequence (DNA): TGTGCCAGCAGCCCCTTTCGTGCTCGTCGGGGGGCATTCACCGGGGAGCTGTTTTTT.

The CDR3 is CASSVAPAEATDEQYF. The CDR3 coding sequence is TGTGCCAGCAGCGTAGCTCCCGCGGAGGCTACTGACGAGCAGTACTTC. The V call is TRBV9, the J call TRBJ2-7; a weak D match, TRBD2 (5 bases). Germline V gene lookup returns CDR1 SGDLS and CDR2 YYNGEE. CDR3 size: 16 residues. V lost 0 bases and J 5 bases, leaving 18 bases between the germline ends.

V usage is TRBV6-1 and J usage is TRBJ1-4; D is uncertain. This CDR3 is built from 15 residues. The V end was cut by 4 bases, the J end by 6 bases, with 15 bases between. CDR1 MNHNS and CDR2 SASEGT come from the germline V gene. CDR3 loop: CASSGLQFSDEKLFF. The CDR3 nucleotides read TGTGCCAGCAGTGGACTACAGTTCTCGGATGAAAAACTGTTTTTT.

This sequence joins TRBV5-4 and TRBJ2-3; D unresolved. Trimming cost V 2 bases and J 6 bases, with 10 bases left between them. The CDR3 spans 13 residues. Germline V gene lookup returns CDR1 SGHNT and CDR2 YYREEE (reference sequence). The CDR3 region is CASSFGQADTQYF. The CDR3 region has the DNA TGTGCCAGCAGCTTTGGCCAGGCGGATACGCAGTATTTT.

V is TRBV5-1 and J is TRBJ2-5, with a tentative D call TRBD2 (5 bases). The J call may be in error: the DNA end matches TRBJ2-7 better. CDR3 length equals 14 residues. Germline V gene data show CDR1 as SGHRS and CDR2 as YFSETQ. The CDR3 DNA follows: TGCGCCAGCAGCAAGGTTTCCGGGAACTACGAGCAGTACTTC. It encodes CASSKVSGNYEQYF.